This TCR beta chain was captured in a study of cytomegalovirus exposure and HLA in healthy donors. Primers included in the PCR were 60 Vbeta and 13 Jbeta primers. Authors' processing steps: In a later analysis, the count reached 80 million or so unique TCR beta chains, with roughly 11 million shared. Method: immunoSEQ multiplex PCR; TCRdb's copy keeps in-frame clones and lacks some. V and J calls and clone size follow that table, whereas D and trimming were derived from the DNA. This table holds about 190,000 clones, roughly four fifths found once. Germline V gene data show CDR1 as LNHDA and CDR2 as SQIVND (reference sequence). With 4 bases removed from V and 9 bases from J, the gap between germline ends came to 16 bases. The CDR3 spans 14 residues.

Source material: PBMCs. This TCR came from a woman aged 25-40 years in good health and CMV-seropositive. This rearrangement joins TRBV19 to TRBJ2-1, with a weak D call TRBD2 (6 bases). The CDR3 region is CASSSLAPSSEQFF. As DNA, the CDR3 is TGTGCCAGTAGTAGCCTAGCGCCCAGTAGTGAGCAGTTCTTC.